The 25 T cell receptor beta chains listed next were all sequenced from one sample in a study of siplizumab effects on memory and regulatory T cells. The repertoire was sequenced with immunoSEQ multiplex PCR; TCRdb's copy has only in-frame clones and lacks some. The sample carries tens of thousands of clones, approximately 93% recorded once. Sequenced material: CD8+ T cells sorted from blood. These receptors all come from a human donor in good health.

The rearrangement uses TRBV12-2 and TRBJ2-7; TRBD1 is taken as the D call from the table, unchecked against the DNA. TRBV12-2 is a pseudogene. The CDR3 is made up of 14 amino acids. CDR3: CASRLCQGHYEQYF. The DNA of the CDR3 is TGTGCAAGTCGCTTATGCCAGGGGCACTACGAGCAGTACTTC.

This chain's CDR3 is CASSSVLARWETQYF. As DNA, the CDR3 is TGTGCCAGTAGTTCAGTCCTTGCGCGGTGGGAGACCCAGTACTTC. The chain combines TRBV19 with TRBJ2-5; D is ambiguous. CDR1 and CDR2 from the germline V gene are LNHDA and SQIVND (reference sequence). The CDR3 consists of 15 residues. Trimming stripped 5 bases from V and 5 bases from J, with 18 bases between.

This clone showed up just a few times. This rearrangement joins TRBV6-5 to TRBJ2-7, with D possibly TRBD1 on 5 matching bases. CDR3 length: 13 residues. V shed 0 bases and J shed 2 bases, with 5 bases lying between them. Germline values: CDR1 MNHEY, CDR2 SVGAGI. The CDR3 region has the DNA TGTGCCAGCAGTTACTCGGACACCTACGAGCAGTACTTC. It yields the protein CASSYSDTYEQYF.

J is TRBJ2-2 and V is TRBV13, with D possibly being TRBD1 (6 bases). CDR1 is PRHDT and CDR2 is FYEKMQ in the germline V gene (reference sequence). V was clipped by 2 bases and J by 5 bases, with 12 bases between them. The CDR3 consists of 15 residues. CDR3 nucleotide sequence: TGTGCCAGCAGCTTAACGACAGGAGATACCGGGGAGCTGTTTTTT. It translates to CASSLTTGDTGELFF.

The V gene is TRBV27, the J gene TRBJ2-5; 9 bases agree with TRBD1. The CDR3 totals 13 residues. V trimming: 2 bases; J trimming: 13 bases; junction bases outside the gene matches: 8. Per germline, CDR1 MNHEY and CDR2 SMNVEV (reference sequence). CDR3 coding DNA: TGTGCCAGCAGTTTAGGGACAGGGTATTCGGTGTACTTC. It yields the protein CASSLGTGYSVYF.

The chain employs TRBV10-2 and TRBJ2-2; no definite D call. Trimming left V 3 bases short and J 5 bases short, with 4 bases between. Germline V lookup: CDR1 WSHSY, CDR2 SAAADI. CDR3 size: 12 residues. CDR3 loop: CASSDHTGELFF. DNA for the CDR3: TGCGCCAGCAGTGATCATACCGGGGAGCTGTTTTTT.

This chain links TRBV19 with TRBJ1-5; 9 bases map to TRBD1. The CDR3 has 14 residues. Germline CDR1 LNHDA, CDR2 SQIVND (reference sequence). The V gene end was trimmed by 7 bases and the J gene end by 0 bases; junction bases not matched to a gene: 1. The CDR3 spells CASKDRGSNQPQHF. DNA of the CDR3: TGTGCCAGTAAGGACAGGGGTAGCAATCAGCCCCAGCATTTT. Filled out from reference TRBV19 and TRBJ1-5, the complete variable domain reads DGGITQSPKYLFRKEGQNVTLSCEQNLNHDAMYWYRQDPGQGLRLIYYSQIVNDFQKGDIAEGYSVSREKKESFPLTVTSAQKNPTAFYLCASKDRGSNQPQHFGDGTRLSIL.

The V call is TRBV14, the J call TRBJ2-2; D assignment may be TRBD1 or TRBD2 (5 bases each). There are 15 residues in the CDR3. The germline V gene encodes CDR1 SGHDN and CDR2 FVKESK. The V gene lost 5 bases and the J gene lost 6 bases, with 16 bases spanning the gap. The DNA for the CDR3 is TGTGCCAGCAGCTCAGTGGGACCCGCACCCGGGGAGCTGTTTTTT. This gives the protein CASSSVGPAPGELFF.

The CDR3 loop is CASWTIGQETQYF. The CDR3 DNA is TGTGCCAGCTGGACAATAGGACAAGAGACCCAGTACTTC. The chain has TRBV11-2 and TRBJ2-5, with a weak D call TRBD1 (5 bases). The V and J ends lost 8 bases and 2 bases respectively, with 12 bases between them. Germline CDR1 SGHAT, CDR2 FQNNGV. The CDR3 spans 13 residues.

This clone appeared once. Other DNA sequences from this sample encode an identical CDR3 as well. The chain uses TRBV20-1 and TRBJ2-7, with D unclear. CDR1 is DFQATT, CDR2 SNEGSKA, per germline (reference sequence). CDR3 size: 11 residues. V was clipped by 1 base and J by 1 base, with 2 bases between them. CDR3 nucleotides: TGCAGTGCTAGAGCTTCCTACGAGCAGTACTTC. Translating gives CSARASYEQYF.

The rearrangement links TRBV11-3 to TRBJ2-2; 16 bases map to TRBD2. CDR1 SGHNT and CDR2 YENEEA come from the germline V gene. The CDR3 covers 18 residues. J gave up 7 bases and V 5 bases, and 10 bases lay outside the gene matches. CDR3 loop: CASSEAGTSGGAVGELFF. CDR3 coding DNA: TGTGCCAGCAGCGAGGCCGGGACTAGCGGGGGGGCCGTCGGGGAGCTGTTTTTT.

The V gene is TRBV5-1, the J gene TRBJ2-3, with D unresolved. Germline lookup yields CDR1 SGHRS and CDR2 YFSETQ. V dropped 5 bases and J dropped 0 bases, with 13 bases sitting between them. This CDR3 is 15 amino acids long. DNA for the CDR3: TGCGCCAGCAGTTTTTCCAGCCACAGCACAGATACGCAGTATTTT. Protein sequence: CASSFSSHSTDTQYF.

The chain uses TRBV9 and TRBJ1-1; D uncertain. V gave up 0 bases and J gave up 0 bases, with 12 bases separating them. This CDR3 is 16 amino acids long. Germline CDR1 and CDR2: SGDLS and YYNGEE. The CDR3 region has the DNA TGTGCCAGCAGCGTAGGAGTCGGCTTCCTGAACACTGAAGCTTTCTTT. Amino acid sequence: CASSVGVGFLNTEAFF.

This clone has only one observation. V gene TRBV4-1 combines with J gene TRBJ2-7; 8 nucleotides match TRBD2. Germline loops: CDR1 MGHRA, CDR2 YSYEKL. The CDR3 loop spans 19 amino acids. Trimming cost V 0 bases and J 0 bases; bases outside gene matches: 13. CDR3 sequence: CASSQDRLAGGLDSYEQYF. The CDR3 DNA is TGCGCCAGCAGCCAAGATAGGCTAGCGGGTGGCCTCGACTCCTACGAGCAGTACTTC.

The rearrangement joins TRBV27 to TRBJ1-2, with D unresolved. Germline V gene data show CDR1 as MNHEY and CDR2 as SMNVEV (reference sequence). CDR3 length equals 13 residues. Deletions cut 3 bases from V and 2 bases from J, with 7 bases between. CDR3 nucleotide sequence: TGTGCCAGCAGTTTCGGTCGGAACTATGGCTACACCTTC. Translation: CASSFGRNYGYTF.

The CDR3: CASSPVASERDTQYF. The DNA for the CDR3 is TGTGCCAGCAGCCCCGTTGCGTCGGAAAGAGATACGCAGTATTTT. J is TRBJ2-3 and V is TRBV9; D ambiguous. The CDR3 has 15 amino acids. The germline V gene encodes CDR1 SGDLS and CDR2 YYNGEE. V lost 4 bases and J 5 bases, leaving 17 bases between the germline ends.

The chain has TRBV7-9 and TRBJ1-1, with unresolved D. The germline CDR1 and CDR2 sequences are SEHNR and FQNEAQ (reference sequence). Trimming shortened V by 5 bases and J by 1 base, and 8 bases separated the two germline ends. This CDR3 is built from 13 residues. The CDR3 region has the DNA TGTGCCAGCAGCCCTCCCAAGAACACTGAAGCTTTCTTT. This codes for CASSPPKNTEAFF.

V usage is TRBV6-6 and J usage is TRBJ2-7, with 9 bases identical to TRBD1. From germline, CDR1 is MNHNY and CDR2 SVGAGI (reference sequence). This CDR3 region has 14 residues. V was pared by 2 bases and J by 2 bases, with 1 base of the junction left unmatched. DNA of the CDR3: TGTGCCAGCAGTTACGACAGGGGGACCTACGAGCAGTACTTC. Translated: CASSYDRGTYEQYF.

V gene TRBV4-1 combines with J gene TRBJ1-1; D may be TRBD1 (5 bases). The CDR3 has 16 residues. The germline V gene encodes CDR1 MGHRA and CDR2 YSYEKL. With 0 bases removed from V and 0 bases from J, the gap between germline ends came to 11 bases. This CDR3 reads CASSQDQGGMNTEAFF. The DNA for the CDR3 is TGCGCCAGCAGCCAAGATCAGGGAGGGATGAACACTGAAGCTTTCTTT.

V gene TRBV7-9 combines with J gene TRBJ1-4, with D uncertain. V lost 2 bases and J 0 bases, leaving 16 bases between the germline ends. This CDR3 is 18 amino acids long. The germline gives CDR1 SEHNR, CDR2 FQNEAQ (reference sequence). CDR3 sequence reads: CASSLQVAVPATNEKLFF. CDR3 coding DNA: TGTGCCAGCAGCTTACAGGTGGCGGTACCTGCAACTAATGAAAAACTGTTTTTT.

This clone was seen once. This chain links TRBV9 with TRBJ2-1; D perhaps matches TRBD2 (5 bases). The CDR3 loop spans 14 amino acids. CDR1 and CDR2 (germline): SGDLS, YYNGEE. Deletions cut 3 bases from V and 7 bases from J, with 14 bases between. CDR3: CASSDTGNLNEQFF. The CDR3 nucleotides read TGTGCCAGCAGCGACACGGGAAATCTAAATGAGCAGTTCTTC.

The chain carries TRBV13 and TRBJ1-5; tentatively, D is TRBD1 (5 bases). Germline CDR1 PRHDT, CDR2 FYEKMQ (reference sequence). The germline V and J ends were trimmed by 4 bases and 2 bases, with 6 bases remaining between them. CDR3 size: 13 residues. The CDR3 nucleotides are TGTGCCAGCAGCTCGACAGGCAATCAGCCCCAGCATTTT. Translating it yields CASSSTGNQPQHF.

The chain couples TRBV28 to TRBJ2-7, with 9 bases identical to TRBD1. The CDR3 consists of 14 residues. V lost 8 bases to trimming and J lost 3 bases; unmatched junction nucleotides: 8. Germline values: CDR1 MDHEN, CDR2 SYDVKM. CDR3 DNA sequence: TGTGCCAGCGGCGGACAGGGGTTGGGCTACGAGCAGTACTTC. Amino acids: CASGGQGLGYEQYF.

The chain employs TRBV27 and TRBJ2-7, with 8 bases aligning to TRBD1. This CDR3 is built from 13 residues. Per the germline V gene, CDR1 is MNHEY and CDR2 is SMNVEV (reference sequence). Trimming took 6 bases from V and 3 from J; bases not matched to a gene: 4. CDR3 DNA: TGTGCCAGCAGGTACGGACAGGGCTACGAGCAGTACTTC. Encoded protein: CASRYGQGYEQYF.

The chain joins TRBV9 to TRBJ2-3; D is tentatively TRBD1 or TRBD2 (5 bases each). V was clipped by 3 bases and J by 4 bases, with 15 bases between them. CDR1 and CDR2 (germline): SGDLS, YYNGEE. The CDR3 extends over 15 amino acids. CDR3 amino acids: CASSASGVGADTQYF. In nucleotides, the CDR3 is TGTGCCAGCAGCGCGTCTGGGGTGGGGGCAGATACGCAGTATTTT.